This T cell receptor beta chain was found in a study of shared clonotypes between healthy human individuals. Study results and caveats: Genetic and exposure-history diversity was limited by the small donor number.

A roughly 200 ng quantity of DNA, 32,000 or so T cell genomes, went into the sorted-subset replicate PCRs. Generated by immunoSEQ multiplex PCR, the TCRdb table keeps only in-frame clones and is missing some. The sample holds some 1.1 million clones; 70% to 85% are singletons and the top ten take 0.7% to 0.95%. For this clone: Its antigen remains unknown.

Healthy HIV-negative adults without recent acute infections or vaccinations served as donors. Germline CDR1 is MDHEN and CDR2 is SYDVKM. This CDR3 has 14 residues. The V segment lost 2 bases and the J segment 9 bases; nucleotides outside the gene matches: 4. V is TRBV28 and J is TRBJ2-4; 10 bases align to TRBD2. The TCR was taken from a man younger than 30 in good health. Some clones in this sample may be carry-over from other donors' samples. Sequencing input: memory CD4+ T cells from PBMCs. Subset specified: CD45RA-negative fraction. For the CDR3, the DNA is TGTGCCAGCAGTTTAAGCGGGAGGGGGGGCATTCAGTACTTC. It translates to CASSLSGRGGIQYF.